Listed here are 24 T cell receptor beta chains from one sample, sequenced in a study of cytomegalovirus exposure and HLA in healthy donors. The PCR contained 60 Vbeta and 13 Jbeta primers. Libraries were prepared by immunoSEQ multiplex PCR; TCRdb keeps only in-frame clonotypes and omits some of them. The sample has more than 140,000 clones; roughly 80% are singletons. Sequenced input: PBMCs. All receptors derive from a young man in good health and CMV-seropositive.

This chain joins TRBV5-1 and TRBJ2-2, with TRBD1 matching 9 bases. V lost 1 base, J lost 0 bases, and 1 base stayed unmatched. The CDR3 contains 16 residues. Germline CDR1 and CDR2: SGHRS and YFSETQ. The CDR3 DNA reads TGCGCCAGCAGCTTGACAGGGGGCGCGAACACCGGGGAGCTGTTTTTT. Encoded protein: CASSLTGGANTGELFF.

This clone was recorded once. The V and J genes are TRBV9 and TRBJ2-3, with unresolved D. Between the trimmed V and J ends, which lost 1 base and 1 base, there was a span of 7 bases. There are 14 residues in the CDR3. CDR1 is SGDLS and CDR2 is YYNGEE in the germline V gene. The chain's CDR3 is CASSVSPGTDTQYF. Here the CDR3 DNA reads TGTGCCAGCAGCGTAAGTCCGGGCACAGATACGCAGTATTTT.

The rearrangement joins TRBV28 to TRBJ2-7, with 8 bases lining up with TRBD2. J lost 1 base, V lost 6 bases, and 8 bases had no gene match. Germline V gene lookup returns CDR1 MDHEN and CDR2 SYDVKM. The CDR3 extends over 15 amino acids. The CDR3 loop reads CASSNGGTRSYEQYF. CDR3 bases: TGTGCCAGCAGCAACGGGGGGACTAGATCCTACGAGCAGTACTTC.

The rearrangement links TRBV19 to TRBJ2-5, with 7 bases lining up with TRBD1. The V and J ends lost 9 bases and 4 bases, in that order; junction bases with no gene match: 5. Germline V lookup: CDR1 LNHDA, CDR2 SQIVND (reference sequence). The CDR3 spans 12 residues. CDR3 sequence: CASRDRRETQYF. As DNA, the CDR3 is TGTGCCAGCAGGGACAGACGAGAGACCCAGTACTTC.

The chain combines TRBV5-6 with TRBJ1-3; 9 bases are shared with TRBD1. This CDR3 is built from 14 residues. V trimming: 0 bases; J trimming: 7 bases; junction bases outside the gene matches: 2. Germline V gene lookup returns CDR1 SGHDT and CDR2 YYEEEE. CDR3 region: CASSLGQGENTIYF. The CDR3 bases are TGTGCCAGCAGCTTGGGACAGGGGGAGAACACCATATATTTT.

The chain joins TRBV7-8 to TRBJ2-7, with D possibly being TRBD1 (6 bases). The germline CDR1 and CDR2 sequences are SGHVS and FQNEAQ. V was pared by 3 bases and J by 1 base, with 10 bases between. There are 14 residues in the CDR3. The CDR3 loop reads CASSFLGQSYEQYF. CDR3 nucleotide sequence: TGTGCCAGCAGCTTCTTAGGACAGTCCTACGAGCAGTACTTC.

This chain links TRBV28 with TRBJ2-5, with 7 nucleotides matching TRBD1. The end of the DNA is better explained by TRBJ2-7, so the J call may be wrong. The CDR3 sequence is 14 residues long. Germline V gene sequence: CDR1 MDHEN, CDR2 SYDVKM. The CDR3 sequence: CASSSRDRAYEQYF. DNA of the CDR3: TGTGCCAGCAGTAGCCGAGACAGGGCGTACGAGCAGTACTTC.

The V call is TRBV4-3, the J call TRBJ2-7; 8 bases fit TRBD2. CDR1 and CDR2 from the germline V gene are LGHNA and YSLEER. This CDR3 has 18 amino acids. V gave up 0 bases and J gave up 1 base; unmatched junction bases: 11. The CDR3 loop reads CASSQDVRGGWVSYEQYF. In DNA, the CDR3 is TGCGCCAGCAGCCAAGATGTTCGGGGGGGCTGGGTTTCCTACGAGCAGTACTTC.

The V gene is TRBV6-5, the J gene TRBJ1-6; 8 bases map to TRBD1. V was clipped by 0 bases and J by 10 bases; unmatched bases: 5. Germline CDR1 is MNHEY and CDR2 is SVGAGI. The CDR3 has 15 residues. CDR3 protein: CASSYSTGARSPLHF. Here the CDR3 DNA reads TGTGCCAGCAGTTACTCGACAGGGGCAAGGTCACCCCTCCACTTT.

The count of this clone is one. The rearrangement joins TRBV7-2 to TRBJ2-1; 13 bases align to TRBD2. Per the germline V gene, CDR1 is SGHTA and CDR2 is FQGNSA. The CDR3 runs to 17 residues. Trimming at V came to 2 bases and at J to 6 bases, leaving 7 bases not matched to a gene. CDR3 loop: CASSLMTSGGKSNEQFF. The CDR3 DNA reads TGTGCCAGCAGCTTAATGACTAGCGGGGGGAAGAGCAATGAGCAGTTCTTC. Full variable domain (outside the CDR3, taken from reference TRBV7-2 and TRBJ2-1): GAGVSQSPSNKVTEKGKDVELRCDPISGHTALYWYRQSLGQGLEFLIYFQGNSAPDKSGLPSDRFSAERTGGSVSTLTIQRTQQEDSAVYLCASSLMTSGGKSNEQFFGPGTRLTVL.

The rearrangement uses TRBV5-1 and TRBJ2-7; 10 bases match TRBD2. The germline gives CDR1 SGHRS, CDR2 YFSETQ. With 4 bases clipped from V and 0 bases from J, the junction kept 4 bases outside the gene matches. The CDR3 consists of 15 residues. In DNA, the CDR3 is TGCGCCAGCAGCCCAGGACTAGCGGTCTCCTACGAGCAGTACTTC. The encoded protein is CASSPGLAVSYEQYF.

The chain is built from TRBV28 and TRBJ2-1, with 7 nucleotides matching TRBD2. The CDR3 has 17 amino acids. Trimming at V came to 7 bases and at J to 8 bases, leaving 20 bases not matched to a gene. Germline loops: CDR1 MDHEN, CDR2 SYDVKM. The CDR3 nucleotides read TGTGCCAGCACCACCCAAGAGGGAGGGACTCACATCCATGAGCAGTTCTTC. Translation: CASTTQEGGTHIHEQFF. Combining the CDR3 with reference TRBV28 and TRBJ2-1 gives the whole variable domain DVKVTQSSRYLVKRTGEKVFLECVQDMDHENMFWYRQDPGLGLRLIYFSYDVKMKEKGDIPEGYSVSREKKERFSLILESASTNQTSMYLCASTTQEGGTHIHEQFFGPGTRLTVL.

The chain recombines TRBV28 with TRBJ2-1; D may be TRBD2 (5 bases). Trimming stripped 10 bases from V and 2 bases from J, with 12 bases between. The CDR3 loop spans 13 amino acids. Per the germline V gene, CDR1 is MDHEN and CDR2 is SYDVKM. The CDR3 spells CATRTGAYNEQFF. In DNA form, the CDR3 reads TGTGCCACCAGAACCGGGGCCTACAATGAGCAGTTCTTC.

V is TRBV5-1 and J is TRBJ1-2; TRBD1 agrees at 10 bases. The CDR3 spans 14 residues. CDR1 is SGHRS and CDR2 is YFSETQ in the germline V gene. V lost 4 bases to trimming and J lost 8 bases; unmatched junction nucleotides: 8. This chain's CDR3 is CASSIGTGVEGYTF. CDR3 nucleotide sequence: TGCGCCAGCAGCATCGGGACAGGGGTAGAAGGCTACACCTTC.

This sequence joins TRBV13 and TRBJ2-7, with 11 bases that match TRBD2. Germline trimming cut 4 bases from V and 2 bases from J; bases unmatched to any gene: 4. CDR3 length equals 15 residues. Germline V gives CDR1 PRHDT, CDR2 FYEKMQ (reference sequence). The CDR3 region is CASSSPSGGPYEQYF. In nucleotides, the CDR3 is TGTGCCAGCAGCTCCCCTAGCGGGGGGCCCTACGAGCAGTACTTC.

V gene TRBV19 combines with J gene TRBJ1-2; 7 bases match TRBD1. The J segment lost 6 bases and the V segment lost 4 bases, leaving 8 bases of the junction unmatched. Germline V lookup: CDR1 LNHDA, CDR2 SQIVND (reference sequence). The length of the CDR3 is 14 residues. The CDR3 DNA reads TGTGCCAGTAGTACCCGACAGGGCTCCCATGGCTACACCTTC. Protein product: CASSTRQGSHGYTF.

This clone was detected only once. This sample also contains other DNA sequences that code for the same CDR3. The chain combines TRBV27 with TRBJ1-2; 7 bases are shared with TRBD1. CDR1 MNHEY and CDR2 SMNVEV come from the germline V gene (reference sequence). This CDR3 spans 16 amino acids. With 6 bases clipped from V and 2 bases from J, the junction kept 12 bases outside the gene matches. The CDR3 DNA is TGTGCCAGCAGACCCGGTCGGGGGACAGCCAACTATGGCTACACCTTC. Translated, it gives CASRPGRGTANYGYTF.

This chain uses TRBV7-2 with TRBJ1-5; 7 bases fit TRBD1. This CDR3 contains 13 residues. Germline trimming cut 5 bases from V and 2 bases from J; bases unmatched to any gene: 0. From germline, CDR1 is SGHTA and CDR2 FQGNSA. DNA of the CDR3: TGTGCCAGCAGCGACAGGGGCAATCAGCCCCAGCATTTT. Amino acids: CASSDRGNQPQHF.

The rearrangement links TRBV5-1 to TRBJ1-6; D gene uncertain. Trimming stripped 3 bases from V and 10 bases from J, with 14 bases between. Per germline, CDR1 SGHRS and CDR2 YFSETQ. The CDR3 spans 14 residues. CDR3 amino acids: CASSSLGSGSPLHF. DNA of the CDR3: TGCGCCAGCAGCTCCCTGGGGTCGGGGTCACCCCTCCACTTT.

The J gene is TRBJ2-7, the V gene TRBV10-1; perhaps TRBD1 as D (5 bases). There are 14 residues in the CDR3. Looked up from germline, CDR1 is WNHNN and CDR2 is SYGVQD (reference sequence). V gave up 6 bases and J gave up 0 bases, with 12 bases separating them. The CDR3: CASRRPRGSYEQYF. For the CDR3, the DNA is TGCGCCAGCAGAAGGCCAAGGGGCTCCTACGAGCAGTACTTC.

The chain couples TRBV27 to TRBJ1-2; TRBD1 is a possible D gene (5 bases). V was cut by 0 bases and J by 1 base, with 12 bases left in between. The CDR3 length is 16 residues. CDR1 and CDR2 (germline): MNHEY, SMNVEV (reference sequence). CDR3 DNA sequence: TGTGCCAGCAGTTTATCGCCCAGGGCTTTTAACTATGGCTACACCTTC. Protein: CASSLSPRAFNYGYTF.

Only one count was recorded for this clone. The chain combines TRBV2 with TRBJ2-3; TRBD2 aligns across 8 bases. The CDR3 has 18 residues. The V and J ends lost 7 bases and 0 bases, in that order; junction bases with no gene match: 15. From germline, CDR1 is SNHLY and CDR2 FYNNEI. The DNA of the CDR3 is TGTGCCAGCATCGATCCCGGGAGGGACTTCTTTAGCACAGATACGCAGTATTTT. Its translation: CASIDPGRDFFSTDTQYF.

This chain's CDR3 is CASSDRFFYEQYF. The CDR3 DNA follows: TGTGCCAGCAGTGACAGGTTCTTTTACGAGCAGTACTTC. The V call is TRBV2, the J call TRBJ2-7; D ambiguous. V was trimmed by 3 bases and J by 4 bases, leaving 10 bases between them. The CDR3 totals 13 residues. The germline gives CDR1 SNHLY, CDR2 FYNNEI.

This clone showed up just a few times. CDR3 DNA: TGTGCCAGCAGTTTGAAACAAACGAACACTGAAGCTTTCTTT. Protein product: CASSLKQTNTEAFF. The chain couples TRBV28 to TRBJ1-1; D gene uncertain. From germline, CDR1 is MDHEN and CDR2 SYDVKM. This CDR3 has 14 residues. V gave up 3 bases and J gave up 1 base, with 9 bases separating them.